The TCR beta chain described here comes from a study of T cells after yellow fever vaccination. This clonotype was observed a handful of times. A process of 5'RACE template switching, which added a universal primer site and UMIs, was used to make TCR cDNA. TCRdb itself ran the 5' RACE reads through MiXCR, one entry per CDR3 protein. This sample has about 320,000 distinct CDR3 sequences; 3.5% to 4.5% occur once, and the top ten carry 15% to 20%. The input for sequencing was PBMCs, taken 15 days after the yellow fever booster vaccination. This receptor was taken from a man aged 18 to 30 who received the YFV17D yellow fever vaccine.

The CDR3 coding sequence is TGTGCCAGCAGCTTAGACCCTGGGCCCGGAGATACGCAGTATTTT. Protein product: CASSLDPGPGDTQYF. This chain connects TRBV7-2 to TRBJ2-3; D is unclear. V lost 1 base and J 5 bases, leaving 13 bases between the germline ends. This CDR3 has 15 amino acids. From germline, CDR1 is SGHTA and CDR2 FQGNSA. The full variable domain, rest sourced from reference TRBV7-2 and TRBJ2-3, is GAGVSQSPSNKVTEKGKDVELRCDPISGHTALYWYRQSLGQGLEFLIYFQGNSAPDKSGLPSDRFSAERTGGSVSTLTIQRTQQEDSAVYLCASSLDPGPGDTQYFGPGTRLTVL.